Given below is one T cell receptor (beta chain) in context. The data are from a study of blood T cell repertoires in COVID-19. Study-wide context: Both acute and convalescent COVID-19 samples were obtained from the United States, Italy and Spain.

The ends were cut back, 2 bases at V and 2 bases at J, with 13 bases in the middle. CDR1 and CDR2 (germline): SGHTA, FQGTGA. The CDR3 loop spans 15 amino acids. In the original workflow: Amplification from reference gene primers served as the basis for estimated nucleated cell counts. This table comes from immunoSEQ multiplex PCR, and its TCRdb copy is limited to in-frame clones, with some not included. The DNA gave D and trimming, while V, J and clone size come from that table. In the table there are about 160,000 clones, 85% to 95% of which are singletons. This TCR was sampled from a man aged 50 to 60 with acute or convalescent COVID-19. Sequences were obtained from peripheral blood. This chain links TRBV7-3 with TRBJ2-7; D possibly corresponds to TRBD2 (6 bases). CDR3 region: CASSLGGGTAYEQYF. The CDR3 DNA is TGTGCCAGCAGCTTAGGAGGCGGGACCGCCTACGAGCAGTACTTC.